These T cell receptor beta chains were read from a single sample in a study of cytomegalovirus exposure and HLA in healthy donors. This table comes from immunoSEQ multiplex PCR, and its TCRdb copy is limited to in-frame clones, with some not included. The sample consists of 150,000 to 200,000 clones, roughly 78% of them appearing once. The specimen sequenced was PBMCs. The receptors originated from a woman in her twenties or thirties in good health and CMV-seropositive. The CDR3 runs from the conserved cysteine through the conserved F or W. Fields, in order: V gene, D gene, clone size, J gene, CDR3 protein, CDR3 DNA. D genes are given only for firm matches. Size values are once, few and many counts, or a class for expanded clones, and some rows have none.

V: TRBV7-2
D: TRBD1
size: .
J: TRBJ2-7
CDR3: CASSYDRALNEQYF
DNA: TGTGCCAGCAGCTATGACAGGGCCTTAAACGAGCAGTACTTC

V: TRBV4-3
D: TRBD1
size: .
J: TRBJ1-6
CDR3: CASSPYRQGAEDSPLHF
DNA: TGCGCCAGCAGCCCATACCGACAGGGGGCGGAGGATTCACCCCTCCACTTT

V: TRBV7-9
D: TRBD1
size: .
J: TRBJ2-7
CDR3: CASSSRDSYEQYF
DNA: TGTGCCAGCAGCTCCAGGGACAGCTACGAGCAGTACTTC

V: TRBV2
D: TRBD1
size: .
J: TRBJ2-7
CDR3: CASSVDRFSYEQYF
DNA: TGTGCCAGCAGTGTGGACAGGTTCTCCTACGAGCAGTACTTC

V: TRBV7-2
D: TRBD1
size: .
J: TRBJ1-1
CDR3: CASSFTGGMNTEAFF
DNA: TGTGCCAGCAGCTTTACAGGGGGGATGAACACTGAAGCTTTCTTT

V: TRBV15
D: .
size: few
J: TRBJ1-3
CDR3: CATSRGVSGNTIYF
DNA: TGTGCCACCAGTCGGGGGGTATCTGGAAACACCATATATTTT

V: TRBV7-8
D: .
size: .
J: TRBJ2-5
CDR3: CASSLARLDVETQYF
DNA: TGTGCCAGCAGCTTAGCCCGACTAGACGTGGAGACCCAGTACTTC

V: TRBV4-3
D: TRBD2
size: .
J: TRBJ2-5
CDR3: CASSPEALAGKETQYF
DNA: TGCGCCAGCAGCCCAGAGGCGCTAGCGGGAAAAGAGACCCAGTACTTC

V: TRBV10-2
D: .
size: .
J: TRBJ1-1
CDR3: CASTAPGHQEAFF
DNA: TGCGCCAGCACCGCCCCGGGACACCAGGAAGCTTTCTTT

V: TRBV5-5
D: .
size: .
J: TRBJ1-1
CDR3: CASSLDPRGEAFF
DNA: TGTGCCAGCAGCTTGGACCCGCGAGGGGAAGCTTTCTTT

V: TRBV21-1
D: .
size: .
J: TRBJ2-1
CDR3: CASSLGTSGGNSSYNEQFF
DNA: TGTGCCAGCAGCCTGGGGACTAGCGGAGGTAATAGCTCCTACAATGAGCAGTTCTTC

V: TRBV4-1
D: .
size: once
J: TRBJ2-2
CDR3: CASSQGPGDATGELFF
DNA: TGCGCCAGCAGCCAAGGACCGGGAGACGCAACCGGGGAGCTGTTTTTT

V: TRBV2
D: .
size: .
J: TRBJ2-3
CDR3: CASSEGAYTDTQYF
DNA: TGTGCCAGCAGTGAGGGGGCTTACACAGATACGCAGTATTTT

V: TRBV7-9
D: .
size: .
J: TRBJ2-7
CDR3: CASSLTRDGGQYF
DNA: TGTGCCAGCAGCTTAACTAGGGATGGAGGGCAGTACTTC

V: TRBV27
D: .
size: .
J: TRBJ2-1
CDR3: CASSSGRISSSPQFF
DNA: TGTGCCAGCAGTAGCGGGCGTATAAGTTCGTCCCCCCAGTTCTTC

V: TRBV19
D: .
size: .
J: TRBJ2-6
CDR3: CASTPLIRSGANVLTF
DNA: TGTGCCAGTACCCCCTTAATCCGGTCTGGGGCCAACGTCCTGACTTTC

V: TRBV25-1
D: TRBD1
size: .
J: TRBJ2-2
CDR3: CASSRTGDTGELFF
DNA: TGTGCCAGCAGTAGGACAGGGGACACCGGGGAGCTGTTTTTT

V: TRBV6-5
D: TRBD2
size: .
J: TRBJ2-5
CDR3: CASSYGLAGETQYF
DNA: TGTGCCAGCAGTTACGGGCTAGCGGGAGAGACCCAGTACTTC

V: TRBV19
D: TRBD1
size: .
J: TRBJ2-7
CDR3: CASSIGTGAYEQYF
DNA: TGTGCCAGTAGTATTGGGACAGGAGCCTACGAGCAGTACTTC

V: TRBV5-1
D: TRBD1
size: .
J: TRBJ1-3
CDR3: CASSLEAGGRNTIYF
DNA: TGCGCCAGCAGCTTGGAGGCAGGGGGGAGAAACACCATATATTTT

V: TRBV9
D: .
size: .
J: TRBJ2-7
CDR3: CASTGGEAGDYEQYF
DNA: TGTGCCAGCACCGGAGGGGAGGCAGGAGACTACGAGCAGTACTTC

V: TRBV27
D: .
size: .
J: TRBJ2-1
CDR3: CASRGLSLNEQFF
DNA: TGTGCCAGCAGAGGACTTTCCCTCAATGAGCAGTTCTTC

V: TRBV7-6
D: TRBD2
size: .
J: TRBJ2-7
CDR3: CASSLGGGISYEQYF
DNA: TGTGCCAGCAGCTTGGGCGGGGGGATTTCATACGAGCAGTACTTC

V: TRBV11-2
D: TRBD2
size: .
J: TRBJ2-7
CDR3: CASSWTSGSSYEQYF
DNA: TGTGCCAGCAGCTGGACTAGCGGGAGCTCCTACGAGCAGTACTTC

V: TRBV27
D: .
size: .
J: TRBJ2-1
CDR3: CASSLRLERKNEQFF
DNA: TGTGCCAGCAGTTTAAGACTAGAGAGGAAGAATGAGCAGTTCTTC

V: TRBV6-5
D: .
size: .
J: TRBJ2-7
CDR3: CASSLFIQGEQYF
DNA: TGTGCCAGCAGCCTCTTCATTCAGGGGGAGCAGTACTTC

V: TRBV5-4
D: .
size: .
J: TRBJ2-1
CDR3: CASSLGAQYNEQFF
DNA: TGTGCCAGCAGCTTGGGGGCTCAGTACAATGAGCAGTTCTTC

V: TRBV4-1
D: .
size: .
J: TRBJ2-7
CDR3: CASSQERGRGSYEQYF
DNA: TGCGCCAGCAGCCAAGAGAGGGGGCGGGGTAGCTACGAGCAGTACTTC

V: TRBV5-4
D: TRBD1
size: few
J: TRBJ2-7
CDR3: CASRFDRGSYEQYF
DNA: TGTGCCAGCAGATTTGACAGGGGCTCCTACGAGCAGTACTTC

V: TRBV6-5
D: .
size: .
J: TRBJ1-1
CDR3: CASSYGGGVVTEAFF
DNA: TGTGCCAGCAGTTACGGCGGGGGGGTCGTCACTGAAGCTTTCTTT

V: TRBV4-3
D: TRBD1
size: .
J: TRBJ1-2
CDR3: CASSQEYRGFYGYTF
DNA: TGCGCCAGCAGCCAAGAGTACAGGGGCTTCTATGGCTACACCTTC

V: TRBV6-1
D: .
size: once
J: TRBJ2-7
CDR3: CASSEAEGSYEQYF
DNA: TGTGCCAGCAGTGAAGCGGAGGGATCCTACGAGCAGTACTTC

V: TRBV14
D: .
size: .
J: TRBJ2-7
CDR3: CASSQDRATLSEQYF
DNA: TGTGCCAGCAGCCAAGACAGGGCAACCCTCAGCGAGCAGTACTTC

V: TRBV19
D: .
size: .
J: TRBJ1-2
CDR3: CASSIERNYGYTF
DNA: TGTGCCAGTAGTATAGAGAGGAACTATGGCTACACCTTC

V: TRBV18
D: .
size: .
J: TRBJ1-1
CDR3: CASMQGQNTEAFF
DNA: TGTGCCAGCATGCAGGGGCAGAACACTGAAGCTTTCTTT

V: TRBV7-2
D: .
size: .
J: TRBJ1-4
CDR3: CASSPWSPTNEKLFF
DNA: TGTGCCAGCAGCCCTTGGAGCCCAACTAATGAAAAACTGTTTTTT

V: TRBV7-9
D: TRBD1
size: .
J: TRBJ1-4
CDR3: CASSQTGVWEKLFF
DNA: TGTGCCAGCAGCCAGACAGGGGTTTGGGAAAAACTGTTTTTT

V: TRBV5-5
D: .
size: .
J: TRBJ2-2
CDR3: CASSYVPEVTGELFF
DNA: TGTGCCAGCAGTTATGTGCCTGAGGTCACCGGGGAGCTGTTTTTT

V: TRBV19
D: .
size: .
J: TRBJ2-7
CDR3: CASSIGKSYEQYF
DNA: TGTGCCAGTAGTATAGGTAAGAGCTACGAGCAGTACTTC

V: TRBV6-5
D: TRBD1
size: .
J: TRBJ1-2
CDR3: CASSLGTGSVKGYTF
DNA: TGTGCCAGCAGTCTGGGGACAGGGAGTGTAAAGGGCTACACCTTC

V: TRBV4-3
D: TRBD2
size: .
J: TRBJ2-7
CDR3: CASSPFLAGGPHEQYF
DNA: TGCGCCAGCAGCCCATTCCTAGCGGGAGGGCCCCACGAGCAGTACTTC

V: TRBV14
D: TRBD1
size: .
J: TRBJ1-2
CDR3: CASSSMDRAFNYGYTF
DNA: TGTGCCAGCAGCTCAATGGACAGGGCTTTCAACTATGGCTACACCTTC

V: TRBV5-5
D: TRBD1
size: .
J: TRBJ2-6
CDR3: CASSLRQGVVSGANVLTF
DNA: TGTGCCAGCAGCTTGAGACAGGGGGTGGTTTCTGGGGCCAACGTCCTGACTTTC

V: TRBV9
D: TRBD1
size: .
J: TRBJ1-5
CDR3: CASSQTGGNQPQHF
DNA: TGTGCCAGCAGCCAGACAGGGGGAAATCAGCCCCAGCATTTT

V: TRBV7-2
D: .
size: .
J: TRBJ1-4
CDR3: CASSSQDRPNEKLFF
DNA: TGTGCCAGCAGCTCCCAGGACAGACCTAATGAAAAACTGTTTTTT

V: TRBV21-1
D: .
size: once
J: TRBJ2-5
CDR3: CASSSHVKERETQYF
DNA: TGTGCCAGCAGCTCCCACGTCAAGGAGCGGGAGACCCAGTACTTC

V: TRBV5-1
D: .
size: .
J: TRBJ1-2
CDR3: CASSLAAGISYGYTF
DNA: TGCGCCAGCAGCTTGGCGGCAGGGATAAGCTATGGCTACACCTTC

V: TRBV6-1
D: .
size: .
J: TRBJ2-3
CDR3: CASSPSGSTDTQYF
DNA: TGTGCCAGCAGTCCCTCCGGGAGCACAGATACGCAGTATTTT

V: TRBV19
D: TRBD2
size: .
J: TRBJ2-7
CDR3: CASSIEGRRGGRTYEQYF
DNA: TGTGCCAGTAGTATCGAGGGTCGGCGGGGGGGCCGGACCTACGAGCAGTACTTC

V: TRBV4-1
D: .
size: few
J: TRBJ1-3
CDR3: CASSQEAKGVKAIYF
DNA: TGCGCCAGCAGCCAAGAGGCGAAGGGGGTCAAGGCCATATATTTT

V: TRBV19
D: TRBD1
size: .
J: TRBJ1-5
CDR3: CASSLSTGGFSNQPQHF
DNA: TGTGCCAGTAGTCTCTCCACAGGGGGCTTTAGCAATCAGCCCCAGCATTTT

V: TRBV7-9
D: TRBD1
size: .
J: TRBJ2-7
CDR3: CASRAGDSLNEQYF
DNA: TGTGCCAGTAGGGCTGGGGACAGCCTCAACGAGCAGTACTTC

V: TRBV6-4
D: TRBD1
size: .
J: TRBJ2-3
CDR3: CASSDQGQGGPDTQYF
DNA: TGTGCCAGCAGTGACCAGGGACAGGGGGGACCAGATACGCAGTATTTT

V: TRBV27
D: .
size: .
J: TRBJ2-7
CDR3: CASSLWAGSTYEQYF
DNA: TGTGCCAGCAGTTTATGGGCGGGGTCTACCTACGAGCAGTACTTC

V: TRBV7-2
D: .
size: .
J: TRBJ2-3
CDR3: CASSPFRTRDTQYF
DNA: TGTGCCAGCAGCCCTTTTAGGACTCGGGATACGCAGTATTTT

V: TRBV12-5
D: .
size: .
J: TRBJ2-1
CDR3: CASGLAYEQFF
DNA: TGTGCTAGTGGTTTGGCGTATGAGCAGTTCTTC

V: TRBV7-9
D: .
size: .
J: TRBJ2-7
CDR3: CASSLVDSPTGEQYF
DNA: TGTGCCAGCAGCTTAGTCGACAGTCCTACAGGCGAGCAGTACTTC

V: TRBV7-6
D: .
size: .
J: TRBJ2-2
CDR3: CASSLETPNTGELFF
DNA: TGTGCCAGCAGCTTAGAGACACCGAACACCGGGGAGCTGTTTTTT

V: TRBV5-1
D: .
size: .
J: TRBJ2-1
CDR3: CASRGREDDEQFF
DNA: TGCGCCAGCCGAGGCAGGGAGGACGATGAGCAGTTCTTC

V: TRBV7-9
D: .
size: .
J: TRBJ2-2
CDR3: CASTPAGELFF
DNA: TGTGCCAGCACGCCGGCCGGGGAGCTGTTTTTT